This T cell receptor beta chain is drawn from a study of blood T cell repertoires in COVID-19. Looking at the study overall: The United States, Italy and Spain provided the acute and convalescent COVID-19 samples.

The CDR3 is made up of 14 amino acids. CDR1 and CDR2 (germline): SGHTA, FQGNSA. V lost 0 bases and J lost 7; bases outside the gene matches: 0. Profiling relied on immunoSEQ multiplex PCR, and the TCRdb table lists in-frame clones only, not all of them. The table has roughly 22,000 clones, about 92% seen once; the top ten hold approximately 30%. Sequenced material: peripheral blood. The origin of this receptor is a man between 65 and 85 years old with active COVID-19. J is TRBJ2-1 and V is TRBV7-2, with TRBD2 identical over 10 bases. CDR3 loop: CASSLASGGNEQFF. CDR3 coding DNA: TGTGCCAGCAGCTTAGCTAGCGGGGGGAATGAGCAGTTCTTC.